Listed below are T cell receptor beta chains from one sample, sequenced in a study of CD8+ T cells in alopecia areata. Sequenced by immunoSEQ multiplex PCR; TCRdb stores in-frame clones only, minus some. The sample includes 65,000 to 90,000 clones, 51% seen only once; the top ten take under 6.5%. The sample comprised NKG2D-high CD8+ T cells sorted from blood. These receptor sequences come from a human donor with alopecia areata. Each CDR3 is given with its conserved first and last residue. The D gene is left open where the match is weak. Clone sizes are given selectively: once, few, many, or a class where the clone is expanded.

d_gene: TRBD2
j_gene: TRBJ2-2
v_gene: TRBV30
abundance: -
CDR3nt: TGTGCCTCCTCCTTAGCGGGAGTATCGTCGGGGGAGCTGTTTTTT
CDR3aa: CASSLAGVSSGELFF

d_gene: TRBD2
j_gene: TRBJ2-1
v_gene: TRBV4-1
abundance: -
CDR3nt: TGCGCCAGCAGACCGGGACTAGCGGGTTATGAGCAGTTCTTC
CDR3aa: CASRPGLAGYEQFF

d_gene: TRBD2
j_gene: TRBJ2-1
v_gene: TRBV4-3
abundance: few
CDR3nt: TGCGCCAGCAGCCTTGCTCGGACTAGCGGGAATGAGCAGTTCTTC
CDR3aa: CASSLARTSGNEQFF

d_gene: -
j_gene: TRBJ2-7
v_gene: TRBV6-5
abundance: -
CDR3nt: TGTGCCAGCAGTTCTGTAAGGCAGGGGCCCTACGAGCAGTACTTC
CDR3aa: CASSSVRQGPYEQYF

d_gene: -
j_gene: TRBJ2-3
v_gene: TRBV28
abundance: few
CDR3nt: TGTGCCAGCAGTTCGACTAGCACAGATACGCAGTATTTT
CDR3aa: CASSSTSTDTQYF

d_gene: -
j_gene: TRBJ2-7
v_gene: TRBV5-1
abundance: few
CDR3nt: TGCGCCAGCAGCTTGTGGTCGGGGAGCTACGAGCAGTACTTC
CDR3aa: CASSLWSGSYEQYF

d_gene: -
j_gene: TRBJ1-1
v_gene: TRBV29-1
abundance: once
CDR3nt: TGCAGCGTTGAGTTGCTGGGGGAAGGCCATGAAGCTTTCTTT
CDR3aa: CSVELLGEGHEAFF

d_gene: -
j_gene: TRBJ2-7
v_gene: TRBV4-1
abundance: -
CDR3nt: TGCGCCAGCAGCCAAGTAGGGGGGCAGGACGAGCAGTACTTC
CDR3aa: CASSQVGGQDEQYF

d_gene: -
j_gene: TRBJ2-7
v_gene: TRBV5-6
abundance: -
CDR3nt: TGTGCCAGCAGCTTTTCAAGTTACGAGCAGTACTTC
CDR3aa: CASSFSSYEQYF

d_gene: -
j_gene: TRBJ2-2
v_gene: TRBV5-1
abundance: -
CDR3nt: TGCGCCAGCAGCTTGAAGGGGGATGAGCTGTTTTTT
CDR3aa: CASSLKGDELFF

d_gene: TRBD2
j_gene: TRBJ2-7
v_gene: TRBV4-1
abundance: -
CDR3nt: TGCGCCAGCAGCCAGGGGGGGGTAACCTACGAGCAGTACTTC
CDR3aa: CASSQGGVTYEQYF

d_gene: -
j_gene: TRBJ1-5
v_gene: TRBV6-5
abundance: few
CDR3nt: TGTGCCAGCCGGGCACAAAATCAGCCCCAGCATTTT
CDR3aa: CASRAQNQPQHF

d_gene: -
j_gene: TRBJ1-5
v_gene: TRBV30
abundance: -
CDR3nt: TGTGCCTGGAGTGTGGGTGGCAATCAGCCCCAGCATTTT
CDR3aa: CAWSVGGNQPQHF

d_gene: -
j_gene: TRBJ1-3
v_gene: TRBV6-6
abundance: few
CDR3nt: TGTGCCAGCAGTTACGGGTTACGGATCTCTGGAAACACCATATATTTT
CDR3aa: CASSYGLRISGNTIYF

d_gene: -
j_gene: TRBJ2-7
v_gene: TRBV11-2
abundance: -
CDR3nt: TGTGCCAGCAGCCCAGAGTGGGGGCAGTCCTACGAGCAGTACTTC
CDR3aa: CASSPEWGQSYEQYF

d_gene: TRBD1
j_gene: TRBJ2-7
v_gene: TRBV29-1
abundance: -
CDR3nt: TGCAGCGTTGTGGGACAGCCATCCTACGAGCAGTACTTC
CDR3aa: CSVVGQPSYEQYF

d_gene: TRBD1
j_gene: TRBJ2-7
v_gene: TRBV6-5
abundance: few
CDR3nt: TGTGCCAGCAGTAACCGGGACAGGGGGTGGTACGAGCAGTACTTC
CDR3aa: CASSNRDRGWYEQYF

d_gene: TRBD1
j_gene: TRBJ2-1
v_gene: TRBV5-1
abundance: -
CDR3nt: TGCGCCAGCAGCCGAATCACAGGGGACAATGAGCAGTTCTTC
CDR3aa: CASSRITGDNEQFF

d_gene: TRBD2
j_gene: TRBJ2-5
v_gene: TRBV30
abundance: -
CDR3nt: TGTGCCTGGAGCACTTCCGGCGGGGGAGAGACCCAGTACTTC
CDR3aa: CAWSTSGGGETQYF

d_gene: -
j_gene: TRBJ2-1
v_gene: TRBV7-9
abundance: few
CDR3nt: TGTGCCAGCAGTAACAGACAGGATCGTTTCTCCTACAATGAGCAGTTCTTC
CDR3aa: CASSNRQDRFSYNEQFF

d_gene: -
j_gene: TRBJ2-4
v_gene: TRBV28
abundance: -
CDR3nt: TGTGCCAGCAGTTTATTCTGGAAAAGGAACATTCAGTACTTC
CDR3aa: CASSLFWKRNIQYF

d_gene: -
j_gene: TRBJ2-7
v_gene: TRBV30
abundance: -
CDR3nt: TGTGCCTGGAGTGTACAGGGAGCGAACGAGCAGTACTTC
CDR3aa: CAWSVQGANEQYF

d_gene: -
j_gene: TRBJ1-2
v_gene: TRBV29-1
abundance: few
CDR3nt: TGCAGCGTTGAAGCAACGGACAACTACTATGGCTACACCTTC
CDR3aa: CSVEATDNYYGYTF

d_gene: -
j_gene: TRBJ1-2
v_gene: TRBV29-1
abundance: few
CDR3nt: TGCAGCGTTGGTCCCGGGACTGGACTTATATATGGCTACACCTTC
CDR3aa: CSVGPGTGLIYGYTF

d_gene: -
j_gene: TRBJ2-7
v_gene: TRBV7-8
abundance: once
CDR3nt: TGTGCCAGCAGCTTAGCGGGATCGAGCTCCTACGAGCAGTACTTC
CDR3aa: CASSLAGSSSYEQYF

d_gene: -
j_gene: TRBJ1-2
v_gene: TRBV27
abundance: -
CDR3nt: TGTGCCAGCAGTTTACTGCTCGACGACGATAGCATTGGTGGCTACACCTTC
CDR3aa: CASSLLLDDDSIGGYTF

d_gene: TRBD2
j_gene: TRBJ2-3
v_gene: TRBV11-2
abundance: -
CDR3nt: TGTGCCAGCAGCTCGACTAGCCTCGGCACAGATACGCAGTATTTT
CDR3aa: CASSSTSLGTDTQYF

d_gene: -
j_gene: TRBJ1-3
v_gene: TRBV7-9
abundance: few
CDR3nt: TGTGCCAGCAGCTTTGCAGGGGGAAACACCATATATTTT
CDR3aa: CASSFAGGNTIYF

d_gene: TRBD2
j_gene: TRBJ2-3
v_gene: TRBV5-4
abundance: few
CDR3nt: TGTGCCAGCAGCTGGGGGACTAGCCCAGATACGCAGTATTTT
CDR3aa: CASSWGTSPDTQYF

d_gene: -
j_gene: TRBJ2-5
v_gene: TRBV25-1
abundance: few
CDR3nt: TGTGCCAGCAGTGATGGATGGGAGACCCAGTACTTC
CDR3aa: CASSDGWETQYF

d_gene: TRBD2
j_gene: TRBJ2-7
v_gene: TRBV7-2
abundance: -
CDR3nt: TGTGCCAGCAGCCTCTTCCGGGAGGACGAGCAGTACTTC
CDR3aa: CASSLFREDEQYF

d_gene: -
j_gene: TRBJ2-7
v_gene: TRBV27
abundance: -
CDR3nt: TGTGCCAGCAGATCCCCCCGCTACGAGCAGTACTTC
CDR3aa: CASRSPRYEQYF

d_gene: -
j_gene: TRBJ1-5
v_gene: TRBV27
abundance: -
CDR3nt: TGTGCCAGCAGCTCGGGGAGGGGGAATCAGCCCCAGCATTTT
CDR3aa: CASSSGRGNQPQHF

d_gene: -
j_gene: TRBJ2-7
v_gene: TRBV21-1
abundance: few
CDR3nt: TGTGCCAGCAGCAACCCCTTCTTC
CDR3aa: CASSNPFF

d_gene: TRBD1
j_gene: TRBJ2-2
v_gene: TRBV29-1
abundance: -
CDR3nt: TGCAGCGTTGAAGACCGGGACAGGGGTACCGGGGAGCTGTTTTTT
CDR3aa: CSVEDRDRGTGELFF

d_gene: TRBD2
j_gene: TRBJ2-3
v_gene: TRBV11-2
abundance: -
CDR3nt: TGTGCCAGCAGGCCCCGACTAGCGGGGGACTTCACAGATACGCAGTATTTT
CDR3aa: CASRPRLAGDFTDTQYF

d_gene: -
j_gene: TRBJ1-1
v_gene: TRBV2
abundance: -
CDR3nt: TGTGCCAGCACGGCCACTGAAGCTTTCTTT
CDR3aa: CASTATEAFF

d_gene: -
j_gene: TRBJ1-2
v_gene: TRBV29-1
abundance: -
CDR3nt: TGCAGCGTTGTTGATAAGGACACCTCCTATGGCTACACCTTC
CDR3aa: CSVVDKDTSYGYTF

d_gene: TRBD1
j_gene: TRBJ2-5
v_gene: TRBV27
abundance: -
CDR3nt: TGTGCCAGCAGTTTAAGACAGGGCGGTAGGGAGACCCAGTACTTC
CDR3aa: CASSLRQGGRETQYF

d_gene: -
j_gene: TRBJ2-3
v_gene: TRBV27
abundance: once
CDR3nt: TGTGCCAGCAGCAACACAGATACGCAGTATTTT
CDR3aa: CASSNTDTQYF

d_gene: -
j_gene: TRBJ2-3
v_gene: TRBV10-2
abundance: -
CDR3nt: TGCGCCAGCAGTGAGTCGCGAGGTAGCACAGATACGCAGTATTTT
CDR3aa: CASSESRGSTDTQYF

d_gene: -
j_gene: TRBJ2-7
v_gene: TRBV7-9
abundance: -
CDR3nt: TGTGCCAGCAGCTCCGGTTCCGGCTACGAGCAGTACTTC
CDR3aa: CASSSGSGYEQYF

d_gene: TRBD2
j_gene: TRBJ2-1
v_gene: TRBV27
abundance: few
CDR3nt: TGTGCCAGCAGTTTATATAGCGGGGGAGGCAATGAGCAGTTCTTC
CDR3aa: CASSLYSGGGNEQFF

d_gene: TRBD1
j_gene: TRBJ2-7
v_gene: TRBV28
abundance: once
CDR3nt: TGTGCCAGCAGTTTGCGGGACAGGGGCTCCTACGAGCAGTACTTC
CDR3aa: CASSLRDRGSYEQYF

d_gene: TRBD2
j_gene: TRBJ2-7
v_gene: TRBV29-1
abundance: -
CDR3nt: TGCAGCGTTGAACGGGGGGAATACGAGCAGTACTTC
CDR3aa: CSVERGEYEQYF

d_gene: TRBD1
j_gene: TRBJ2-6
v_gene: TRBV23-1
abundance: few
CDR3nt: TGCGCCAGCAGTCCGTATGTGGGACAGTCCTATCCTGGGGCCAACGTCCTGACTTTC
CDR3aa: CASSPYVGQSYPGANVLTF

d_gene: -
j_gene: TRBJ2-5
v_gene: TRBV29-1
abundance: few
CDR3nt: TGCAGCGTTGTCAGGGAGGAGACCCAGTACTTC
CDR3aa: CSVVREETQYF

d_gene: -
j_gene: TRBJ2-1
v_gene: TRBV29-1
abundance: -
CDR3nt: TGCAGCGTTTTCCCCATCGGGGGAGGAGTGGGCAATGAGCAGTTCTTC
CDR3aa: CSVFPIGGGVGNEQFF

d_gene: TRBD2
j_gene: TRBJ2-1
v_gene: TRBV27
abundance: -
CDR3nt: TGTGCCAGCAGTTTGGGGGGGAATGAGCAGTTCTTC
CDR3aa: CASSLGGNEQFF

d_gene: -
j_gene: TRBJ2-2
v_gene: TRBV29-1
abundance: -
CDR3nt: TGCAGCGTTGTGGTTGCCACCGGGGAGCTGTTTTTT
CDR3aa: CSVVVATGELFF

d_gene: TRBD1
j_gene: TRBJ2-6
v_gene: TRBV4-1
abundance: -
CDR3nt: TGCGCCAGCAGCCAACGGGGGACAGGGTCTGGGGCCAACGTCCTGACTTTC
CDR3aa: CASSQRGTGSGANVLTF